This record covers a single T cell receptor (beta chain). The antigen is not known. This entry comes from a study of vaccination and CD4 T cells after COVID-19. At the Johns Hopkins FTIC core, DNA taken from cultured CD4+ T cells was sequenced by way of the Oncomine TCR Beta short-read assay. TCRdb independently ran MiXCR on the PCR reads; one entry per CDR3 protein. This sample carries about 20,000 distinct CDR3 sequences, under 25% of them seen once, and the ten largest clones take more than 7.5%. Stated treatment: roughly 10-day PBMC culture with coronavirus spike peptide pools or control peptides (ViraFEST assay). Recorded positive PCR dates fall between March and December 2020, preceding US Alpha, Beta and Delta variants. The CDR3 runs 13 residues. Germline V gene data show CDR1 as MNHEY and CDR2 as SMNVEV (reference sequence). The V end was cut by 9 bases, the J end by 0 bases, with 9 bases between.

J is TRBJ1-5 and V is TRBV27; maybe TRBD1 (6 bases). The sample consisted of cultured CD4+ T cells from blood. The TCR comes from a human donor with COVID-19. CDR3 DNA: TGTGCCAGTTGGACAGCTAGCAATCAGCCCCAGCATTTT. Translated, it gives CASWTASNQPQHF.